The clone carrying this T cell receptor (beta chain) showed up many times. It was with unique molecular identifiers that the TCRbeta library was prepared. TCRdb itself ran the PCR reads through MiXCR, one entry per CDR3 protein. This table holds 200,000 to 250,000 distinct CDR3 sequences, roughly 24% found once. The record originates from a study of T-cell reconstitution after alpha-beta-depleted transplantation in children. The CDR3 spans 13 residues. Trimming removed 0 bases from V and 11 bases from J; junction bases left unmatched: 6. CDR1 is SGHRS, CDR2 YFSETQ, per germline. This chain uses TRBV5-1 with TRBJ2-7; 9 positions match TRBD1. This sequence was found in a girl aged 2 to 9 with Fanconi anemia, due to receive a stem cell transplant. Sequenced material: PBMCs, taken before TCRalphabeta/CD19-depleted stem cell transplant. CDR3 in amino acids: CASSLAPGQGKYF. CDR3 bases: TGCGCCAGCAGCTTGGCGCCCGGACAGGGGAAGTACTTC.